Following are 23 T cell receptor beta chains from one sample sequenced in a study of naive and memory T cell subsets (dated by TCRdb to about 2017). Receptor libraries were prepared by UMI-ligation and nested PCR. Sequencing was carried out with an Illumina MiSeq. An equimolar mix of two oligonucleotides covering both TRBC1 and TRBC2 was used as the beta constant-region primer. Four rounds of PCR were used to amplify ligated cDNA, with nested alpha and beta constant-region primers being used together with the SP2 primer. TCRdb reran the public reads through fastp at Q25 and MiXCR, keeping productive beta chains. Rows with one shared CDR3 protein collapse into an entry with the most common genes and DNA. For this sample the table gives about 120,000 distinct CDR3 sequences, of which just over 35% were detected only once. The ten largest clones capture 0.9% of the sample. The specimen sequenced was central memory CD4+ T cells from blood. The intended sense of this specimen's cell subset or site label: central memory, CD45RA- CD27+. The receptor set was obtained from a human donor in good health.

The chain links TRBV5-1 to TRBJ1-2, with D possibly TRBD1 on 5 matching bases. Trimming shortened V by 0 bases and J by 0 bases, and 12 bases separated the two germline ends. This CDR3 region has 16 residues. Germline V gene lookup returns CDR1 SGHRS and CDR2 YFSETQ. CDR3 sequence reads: CASSLGHQGANYGYTF. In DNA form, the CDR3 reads TGCGCCAGCAGCTTGGGGCACCAGGGAGCTAACTATGGCTACACCTTC.

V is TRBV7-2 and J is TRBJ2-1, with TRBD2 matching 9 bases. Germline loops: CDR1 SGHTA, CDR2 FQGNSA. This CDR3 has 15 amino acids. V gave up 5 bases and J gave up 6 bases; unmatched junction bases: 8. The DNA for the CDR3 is TGTGCCAGCAGCGCAATAGCGGGAGTTCGCAATGAGCAGTTCTTC. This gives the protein CASSAIAGVRNEQFF.

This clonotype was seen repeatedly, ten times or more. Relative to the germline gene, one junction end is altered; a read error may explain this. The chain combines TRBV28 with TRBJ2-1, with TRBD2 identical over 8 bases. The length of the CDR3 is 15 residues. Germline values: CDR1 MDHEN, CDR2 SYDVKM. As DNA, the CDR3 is TGTGCCAGCAGCTTATCGGGGGGGTCCTACAATGAGCAGTTCTTC. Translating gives CASSLSGGSYNEQFF.

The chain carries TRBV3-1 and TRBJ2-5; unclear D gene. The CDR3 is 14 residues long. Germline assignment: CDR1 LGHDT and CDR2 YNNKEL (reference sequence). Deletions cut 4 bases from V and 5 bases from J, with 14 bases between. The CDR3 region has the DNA TGTGCCAGCAGCCCGAACCGGGTTTCGGAGACCCAGTACTTC. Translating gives CASSPNRVSETQYF.

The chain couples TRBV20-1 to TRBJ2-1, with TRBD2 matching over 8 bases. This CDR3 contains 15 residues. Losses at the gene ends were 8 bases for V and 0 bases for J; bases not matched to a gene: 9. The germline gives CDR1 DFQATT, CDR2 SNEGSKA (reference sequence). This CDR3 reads CSQLSGSNSYNEQFF. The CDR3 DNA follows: TGCAGTCAACTCAGCGGGAGCAACTCCTACAATGAGCAGTTCTTC.

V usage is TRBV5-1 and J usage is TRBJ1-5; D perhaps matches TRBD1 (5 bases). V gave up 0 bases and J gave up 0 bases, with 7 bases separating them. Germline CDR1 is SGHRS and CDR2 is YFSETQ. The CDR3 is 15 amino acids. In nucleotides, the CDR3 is TGCGCCAGCAGCTTGGACAGGATTAGCAATCAGCCCCAGCATTTT. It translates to CASSLDRISNQPQHF.

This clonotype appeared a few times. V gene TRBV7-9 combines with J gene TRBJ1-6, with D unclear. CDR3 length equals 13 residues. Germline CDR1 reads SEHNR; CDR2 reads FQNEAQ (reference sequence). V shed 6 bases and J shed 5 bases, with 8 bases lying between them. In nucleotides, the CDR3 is TGTGCCAGCAGACGACAAGATAATTCACCCCTCCACTTT. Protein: CASRRQDNSPLHF.

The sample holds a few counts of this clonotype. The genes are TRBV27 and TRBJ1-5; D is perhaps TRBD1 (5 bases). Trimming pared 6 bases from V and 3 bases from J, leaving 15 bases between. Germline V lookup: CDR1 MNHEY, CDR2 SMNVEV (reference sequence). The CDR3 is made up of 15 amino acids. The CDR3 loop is CASRKLGANNQPQHF. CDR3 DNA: TGTGCCAGCAGAAAGTTAGGGGCGAACAATCAGCCCCAGCATTTT.

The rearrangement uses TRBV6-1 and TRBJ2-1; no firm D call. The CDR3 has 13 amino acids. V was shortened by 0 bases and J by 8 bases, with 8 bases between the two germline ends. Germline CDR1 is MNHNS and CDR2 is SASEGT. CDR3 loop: CASSEASVDEQFF. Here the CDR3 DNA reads TGTGCCAGCAGTGAAGCGTCAGTCGATGAGCAGTTCTTC.

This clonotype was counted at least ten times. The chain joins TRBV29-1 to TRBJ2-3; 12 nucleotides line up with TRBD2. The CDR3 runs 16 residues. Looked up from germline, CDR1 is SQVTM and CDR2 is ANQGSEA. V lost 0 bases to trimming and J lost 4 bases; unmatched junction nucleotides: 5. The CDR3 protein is CSVEDATSGSADTQYF. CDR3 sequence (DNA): TGCAGCGTTGAAGATGCGACTAGCGGGAGCGCAGATACGCAGTATTTT.

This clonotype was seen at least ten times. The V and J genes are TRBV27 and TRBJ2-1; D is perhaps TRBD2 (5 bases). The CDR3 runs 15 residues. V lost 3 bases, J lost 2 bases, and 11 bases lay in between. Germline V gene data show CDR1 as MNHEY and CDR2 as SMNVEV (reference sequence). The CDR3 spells CASSFRDPTYNEQFF. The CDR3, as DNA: TGTGCCAGCAGTTTTCGGGATCCAACCTACAATGAGCAGTTCTTC.

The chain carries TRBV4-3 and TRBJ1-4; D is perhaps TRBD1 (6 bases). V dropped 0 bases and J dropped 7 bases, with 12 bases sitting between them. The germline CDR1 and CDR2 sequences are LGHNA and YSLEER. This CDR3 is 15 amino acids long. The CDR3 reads CASSQDGGAGEKLFF. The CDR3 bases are TGCGCCAGCAGCCAAGACGGGGGGGCAGGTGAAAAACTGTTTTTT.

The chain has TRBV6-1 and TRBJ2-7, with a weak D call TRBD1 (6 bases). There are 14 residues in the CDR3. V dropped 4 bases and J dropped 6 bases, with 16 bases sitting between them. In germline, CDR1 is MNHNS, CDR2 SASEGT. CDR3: CASSVRQDTFEQYF. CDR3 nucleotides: TGTGCCAGCAGTGTTCGACAGGATACGTTCGAGCAGTACTTC.

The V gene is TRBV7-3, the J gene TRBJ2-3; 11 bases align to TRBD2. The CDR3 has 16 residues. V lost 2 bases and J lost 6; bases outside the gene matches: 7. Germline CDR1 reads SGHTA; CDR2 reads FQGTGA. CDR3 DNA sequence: TGTGCCAGCAGCTTAGGGACTAGCGGAGGGGCGGATACGCAGTATTTT. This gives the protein CASSLGTSGGADTQYF. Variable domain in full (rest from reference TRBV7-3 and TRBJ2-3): GAGVSQTPSNKVTEKGKYVELRCDPISGHTALYWYRQSLGQGPEFLIYFQGTGAADDSGLPNDRFFAVRPEGSVSTLKIQRTERGDSAVYLCASSLGTSGGADTQYFGPGTRLTVL.

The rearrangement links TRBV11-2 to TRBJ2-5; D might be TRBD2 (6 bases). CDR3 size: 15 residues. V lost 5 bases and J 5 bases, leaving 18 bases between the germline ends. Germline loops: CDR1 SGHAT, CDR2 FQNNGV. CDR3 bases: TGTGCCAGCAGCCTCTCTGGCGGGGTGGGGGAGACCCAGTACTTC. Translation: CASSLSGGVGETQYF.

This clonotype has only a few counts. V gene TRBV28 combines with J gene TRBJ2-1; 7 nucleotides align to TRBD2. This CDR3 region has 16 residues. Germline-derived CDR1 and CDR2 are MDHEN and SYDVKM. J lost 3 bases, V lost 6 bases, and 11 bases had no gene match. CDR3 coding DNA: TGTGCCAGCAGCCAAATCTCTAGCGGCCTCTACAATGAGCAGTTCTTC. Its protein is CASSQISSGLYNEQFF.

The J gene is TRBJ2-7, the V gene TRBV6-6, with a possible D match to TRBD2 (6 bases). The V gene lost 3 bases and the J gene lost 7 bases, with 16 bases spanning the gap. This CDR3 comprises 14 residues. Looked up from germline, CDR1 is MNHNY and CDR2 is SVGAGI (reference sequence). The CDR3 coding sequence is TGTGCCAGCAGTTATGGGGGGACTTGGGGGGAGCAGTACTTC. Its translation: CASSYGGTWGEQYF.

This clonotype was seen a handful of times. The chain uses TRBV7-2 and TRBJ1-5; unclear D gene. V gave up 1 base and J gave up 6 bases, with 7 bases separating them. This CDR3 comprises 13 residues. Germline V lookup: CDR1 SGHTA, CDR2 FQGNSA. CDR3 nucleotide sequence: TGTGCCAGCAGCTTAGTGGAGGGTCAGCCCCAGCATTTT. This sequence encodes CASSLVEGQPQHF.

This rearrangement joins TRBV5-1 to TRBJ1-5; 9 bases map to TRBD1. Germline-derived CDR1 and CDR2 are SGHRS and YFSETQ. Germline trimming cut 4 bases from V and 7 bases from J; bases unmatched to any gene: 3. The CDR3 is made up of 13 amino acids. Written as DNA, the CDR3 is TGCGCCAGCAGCAGGACAGGGGAACAGCCCCAGCATTTT. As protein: CASSRTGEQPQHF.

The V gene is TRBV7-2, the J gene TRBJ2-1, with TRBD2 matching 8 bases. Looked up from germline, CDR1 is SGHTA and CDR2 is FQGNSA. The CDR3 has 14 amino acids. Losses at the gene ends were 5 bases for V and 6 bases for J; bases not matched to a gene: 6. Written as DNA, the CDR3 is TGTGCCAGCAGCCAGCGGGGGCTCTCCAATGAGCAGTTCTTC. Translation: CASSQRGLSNEQFF.

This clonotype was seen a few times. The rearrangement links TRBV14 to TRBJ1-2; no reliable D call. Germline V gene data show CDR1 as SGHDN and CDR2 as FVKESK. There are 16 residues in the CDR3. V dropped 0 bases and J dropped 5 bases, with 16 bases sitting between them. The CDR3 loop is CASSQDPGPWGYGYTF. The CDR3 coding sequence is TGTGCCAGCAGCCAAGATCCAGGACCGTGGGGATATGGCTACACCTTC.

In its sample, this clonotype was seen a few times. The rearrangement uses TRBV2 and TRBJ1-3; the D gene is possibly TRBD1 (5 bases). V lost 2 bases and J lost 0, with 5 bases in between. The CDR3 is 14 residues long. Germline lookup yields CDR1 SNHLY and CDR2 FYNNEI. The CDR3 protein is CASSEQGSGNTIYF. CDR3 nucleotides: TGTGCCAGCAGTGAACAGGGCTCTGGAAACACCATATATTTT.

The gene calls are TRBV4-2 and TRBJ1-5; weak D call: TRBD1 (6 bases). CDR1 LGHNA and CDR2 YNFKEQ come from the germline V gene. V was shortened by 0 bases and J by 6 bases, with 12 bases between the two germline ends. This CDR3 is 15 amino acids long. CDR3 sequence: CASSQDLRGGQPQHF. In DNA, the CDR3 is TGTGCCAGCAGCCAAGATCTTAGGGGGGGTCAGCCCCAGCATTTT.